This TCR beta chain originates from a study of cytomegalovirus exposure and HLA in healthy donors. V gave up 6 bases and J gave up 0 bases; unmatched junction bases: 10. CDR3 length: 16 residues. The germline V gene encodes CDR1 SNHLY and CDR2 FYNNEI. Concerning this clone: The antigen is not known.

A multiplex PCR was run with 60 Vbeta primers and 13 Jbeta primers. The repertoire was sequenced with immunoSEQ multiplex PCR; TCRdb's copy has only in-frame clones and lacks some. The sample lists some 140,000 clones, 70% to 90% seen once, with 5.6% in the top ten. Notes on the study in general: Cytomegalovirus association was listed for under 200 TCR beta chains. According to reports, the classifier identified cytomegalovirus status with high specificity and sensitivity. Data from an earlier analysis indicated that most TCR beta V segments were productive either about 87% or about 30% of the time. The Asian-associated ancestry cluster reportedly had fewer N-insertions than the approximately 650-donor mean in a later analysis.

The sequenced sample was PBMCs. The sequence was collected from a woman between 35 and 50 years old in good health and CMV-seropositive. The chain employs TRBV2 and TRBJ1-2; TRBD1 matches 7 bases. The CDR3 region is CASSPTGTEANYGYTF. CDR3 DNA: TGTGCCAGCAGCCCCACCGGGACAGAAGCTAACTATGGCTACACCTTC.